This T cell receptor (beta chain) was sequenced during a study of blood T cell repertoires in COVID-19. Study-wide context: Acute and convalescent COVID-19 specimens originated in the United States, Italy and Spain.

The CDR3 runs 15 residues. Germline V gene data show CDR1 as KGHSH and CDR2 as LQKENI. With 4 bases removed from V and 0 bases from J, the gap between germline ends came to 10 bases. Libraries were prepared by immunoSEQ multiplex PCR; TCRdb keeps only in-frame clonotypes and omits some of them. Found here are tens of thousands of clones, about nine tenths of them singletons; the top ten hold roughly 3.4%. The Seattle patients joined while their infection was active and were tracked longitudinally afterward. The material sequenced was peripheral blood. The origin of this receptor is a man aged 35 to 55 with COVID-19, enrolled during active disease. This chain links TRBV18 with TRBJ2-1; a weak D match, TRBD2 (5 bases). The CDR3 DNA sequence: TGTGCCAGCTCACGGCTAGGGAGCTCCTACAATGAGCAGTTCTTC. Translated, it gives CASSRLGSSYNEQFF.